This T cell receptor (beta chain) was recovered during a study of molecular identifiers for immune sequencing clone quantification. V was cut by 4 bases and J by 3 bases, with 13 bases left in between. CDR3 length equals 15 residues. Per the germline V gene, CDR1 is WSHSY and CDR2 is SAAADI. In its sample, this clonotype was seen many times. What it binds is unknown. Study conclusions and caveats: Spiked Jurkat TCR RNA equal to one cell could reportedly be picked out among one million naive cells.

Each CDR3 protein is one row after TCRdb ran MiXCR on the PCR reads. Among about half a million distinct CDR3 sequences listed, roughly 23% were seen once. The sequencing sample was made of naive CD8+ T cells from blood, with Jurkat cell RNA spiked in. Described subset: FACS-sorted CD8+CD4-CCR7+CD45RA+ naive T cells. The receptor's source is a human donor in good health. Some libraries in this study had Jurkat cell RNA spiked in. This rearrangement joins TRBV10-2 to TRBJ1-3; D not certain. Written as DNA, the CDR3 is TGCGCCAGCAGTGCCGCGGGCGCGGGTGGAAACACCATATATTTT. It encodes CASSAAGAGGNTIYF.